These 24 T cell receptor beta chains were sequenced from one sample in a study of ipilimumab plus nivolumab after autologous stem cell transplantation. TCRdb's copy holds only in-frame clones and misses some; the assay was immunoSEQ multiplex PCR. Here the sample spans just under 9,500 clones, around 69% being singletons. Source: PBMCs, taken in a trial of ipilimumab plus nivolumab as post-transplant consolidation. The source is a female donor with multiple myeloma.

DNA for the CDR3: TGCGCCAGCAGGTCCGAGATCATAGCGGGACAAGAGACCCAGTACTTC. It specifies CASRSEIIAGQETQYF. The chain uses TRBV10-1 and TRBJ2-5; 8 nucleotides line up with TRBD2. This CDR3 is 16 amino acids long. The germline gives CDR1 WNHNN, CDR2 SYGVQD (reference sequence). V lost 6 bases to trimming and J lost 2 bases; unmatched junction nucleotides: 11.

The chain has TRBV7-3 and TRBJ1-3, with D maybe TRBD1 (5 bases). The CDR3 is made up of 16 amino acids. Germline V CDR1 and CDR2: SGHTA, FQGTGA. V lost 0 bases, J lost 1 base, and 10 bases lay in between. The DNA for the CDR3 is TGTGCCAGCAGCTTAACGGGGGGATCATCTGGAAACACCATATATTTT. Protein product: CASSLTGGSSGNTIYF.

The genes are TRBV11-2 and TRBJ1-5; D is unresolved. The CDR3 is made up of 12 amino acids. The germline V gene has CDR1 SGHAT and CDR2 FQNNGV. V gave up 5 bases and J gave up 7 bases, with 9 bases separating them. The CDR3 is CASSQERQPQHF. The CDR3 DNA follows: TGTGCCAGCAGCCAAGAACGACAGCCCCAGCATTTT.

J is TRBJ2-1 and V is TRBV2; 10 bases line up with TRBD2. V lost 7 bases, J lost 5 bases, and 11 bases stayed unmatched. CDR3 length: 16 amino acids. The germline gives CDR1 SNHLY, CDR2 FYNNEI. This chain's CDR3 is CASTLRTSGLNNEQFF. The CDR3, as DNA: TGTGCCAGCACCCTGCGGACTAGCGGACTTAACAATGAGCAGTTCTTC.

CDR3: CASSRGGTGIKADTQYF. CDR3 in DNA: TGTGCCAGCAGCAGGGGGGGGACAGGGATCAAGGCAGATACGCAGTATTTT. The chain employs TRBV21-1 and TRBJ2-3; the tabulated D call, TRBD1, remains unverified against the DNA. TRBV21-1 has pseudogene status. This CDR3 is built from 17 residues.

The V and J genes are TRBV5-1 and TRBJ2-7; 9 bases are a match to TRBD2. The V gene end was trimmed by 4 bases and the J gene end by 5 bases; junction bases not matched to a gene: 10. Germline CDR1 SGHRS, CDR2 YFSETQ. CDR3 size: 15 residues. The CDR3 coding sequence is TGCGCCAGCAGCCCTAAGCGGGAGGTGGGGGACGAGCAGTACTTC. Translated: CASSPKREVGDEQYF.

CDR3 protein: CASSPPVVLSYEQYF. CDR3 nucleotide sequence: TGTGCCAGCAGCCCCCCCGTAGTCCTCTCCTACGAGCAGTACTTC. The V gene is TRBV11-2, the J gene TRBJ2-7; D is uncertain. Per germline, CDR1 SGHAT and CDR2 FQNNGV. V lost 5 bases to trimming and J lost 0 bases, with 14 bases between them. This CDR3 comprises 15 residues.

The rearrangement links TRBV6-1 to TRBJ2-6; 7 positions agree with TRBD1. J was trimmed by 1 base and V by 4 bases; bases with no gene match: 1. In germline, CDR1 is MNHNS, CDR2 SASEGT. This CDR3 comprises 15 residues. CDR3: CASSGDRSGANVLTF. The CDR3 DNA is TGTGCCAGCAGTGGGGACAGATCTGGGGCCAACGTCCTGACTTTC.

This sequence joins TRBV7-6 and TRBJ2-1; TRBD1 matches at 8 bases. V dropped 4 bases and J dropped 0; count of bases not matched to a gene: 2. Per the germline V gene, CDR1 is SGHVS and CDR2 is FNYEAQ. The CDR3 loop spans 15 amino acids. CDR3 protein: CASSSDRASYNEQFF. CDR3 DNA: TGTGCCAGCAGCTCGGACAGGGCCTCCTACAATGAGCAGTTCTTC.

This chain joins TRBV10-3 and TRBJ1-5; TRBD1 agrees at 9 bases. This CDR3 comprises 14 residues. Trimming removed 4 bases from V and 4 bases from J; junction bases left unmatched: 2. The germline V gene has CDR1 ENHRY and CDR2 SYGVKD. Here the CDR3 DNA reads TGTGCCATCAGTGCTGGACAGGGGAATCAGCCCCAGCATTTT. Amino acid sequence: CAISAGQGNQPQHF.

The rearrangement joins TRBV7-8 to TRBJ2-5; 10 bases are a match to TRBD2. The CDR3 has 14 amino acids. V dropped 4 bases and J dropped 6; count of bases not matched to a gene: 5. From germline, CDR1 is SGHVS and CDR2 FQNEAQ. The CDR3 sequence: CASSSSGRRQTQYF. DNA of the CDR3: TGTGCCAGCAGCTCTAGCGGGAGAAGGCAGACCCAGTACTTC. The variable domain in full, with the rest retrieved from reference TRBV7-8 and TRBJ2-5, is GAGVSQSPRYKVAKRGQDVALRCDPISGHVSLFWYQQALGQGPEFLTYFQNEAQLDKSGLPSDRFFAERPEGSVSTLKIQRTQQEDSAVYLCASSSSGRRQTQYFGPGTRLLVL.

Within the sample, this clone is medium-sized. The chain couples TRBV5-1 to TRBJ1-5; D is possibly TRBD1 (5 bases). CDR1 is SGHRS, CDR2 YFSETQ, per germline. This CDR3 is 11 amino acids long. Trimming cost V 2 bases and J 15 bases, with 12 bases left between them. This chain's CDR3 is CASSFPGGRHF. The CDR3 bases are TGCGCCAGCAGCTTCCCGGGGGGTAGGCATTTT.

CDR3 protein: CASSLKLAGFSEQFF. As DNA, the CDR3 is TGTGCCAGCAGCTTGAAACTAGCGGGATTTTCCGAGCAGTTCTTC. The V call is TRBV5-4, the J call TRBJ2-1, with 10 bases aligning to TRBD2. There are 15 residues in the CDR3. Germline lookup yields CDR1 SGHNT and CDR2 YYREEE (reference sequence). The ends lost 1 base at V and 10 bases at J; junction bases unmatched: 8.

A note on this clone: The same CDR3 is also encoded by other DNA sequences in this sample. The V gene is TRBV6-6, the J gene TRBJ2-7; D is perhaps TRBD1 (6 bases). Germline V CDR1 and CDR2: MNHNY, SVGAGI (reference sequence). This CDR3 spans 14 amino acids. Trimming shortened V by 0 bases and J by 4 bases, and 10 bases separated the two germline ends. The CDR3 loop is CASSYSQGRYEQYF. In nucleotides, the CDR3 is TGTGCCAGCAGTTACTCACAGGGTCGGTACGAGCAGTACTTC.

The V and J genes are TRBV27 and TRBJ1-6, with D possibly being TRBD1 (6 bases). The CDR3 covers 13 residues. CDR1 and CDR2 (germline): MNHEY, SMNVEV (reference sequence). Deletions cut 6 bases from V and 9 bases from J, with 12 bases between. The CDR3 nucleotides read TGTGCCAGCAGGTCCGGGACATCTTCACCCCTCCACTTT. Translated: CASRSGTSSPLHF.

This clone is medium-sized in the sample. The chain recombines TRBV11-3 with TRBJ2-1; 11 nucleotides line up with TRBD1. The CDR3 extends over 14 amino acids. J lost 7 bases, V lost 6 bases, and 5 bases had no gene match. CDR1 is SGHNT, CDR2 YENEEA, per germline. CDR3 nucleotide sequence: TGTGCCAGCAGTTGGACAGGGGGCGGGAATGAGCAGTTCTTC. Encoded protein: CASSWTGGGNEQFF.

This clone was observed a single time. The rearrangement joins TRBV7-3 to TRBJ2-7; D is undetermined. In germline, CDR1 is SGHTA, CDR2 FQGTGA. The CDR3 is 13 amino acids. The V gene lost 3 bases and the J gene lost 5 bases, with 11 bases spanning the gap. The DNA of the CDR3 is TGTGCCAGCAGCTTGGCCTCGGAAAACGAGCAGTACTTC. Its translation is CASSLASENEQYF.

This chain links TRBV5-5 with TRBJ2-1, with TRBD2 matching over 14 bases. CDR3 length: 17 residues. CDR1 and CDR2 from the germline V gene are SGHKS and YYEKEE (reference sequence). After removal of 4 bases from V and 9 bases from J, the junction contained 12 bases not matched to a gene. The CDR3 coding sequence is TGTGCCAGCAGCCTCTGGCGTGAGACTAGCGGGAGGGGTGAGCAGTTCTTC. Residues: CASSLWRETSGRGEQFF.

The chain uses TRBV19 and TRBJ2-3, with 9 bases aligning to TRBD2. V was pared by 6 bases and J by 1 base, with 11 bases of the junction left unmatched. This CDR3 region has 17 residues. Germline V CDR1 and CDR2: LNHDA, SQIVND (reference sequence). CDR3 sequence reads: CASSRGRLAVGTDTQYF. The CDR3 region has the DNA TGTGCCAGTAGCAGGGGACGACTAGCGGTTGGCACAGATACGCAGTATTTT.

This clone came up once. The CDR3: CASSPRVPTGELFF. The CDR3 DNA reads as TGTGCCAGTAGTCCCAGGGTTCCCACCGGGGAGCTGTTTTTT. V usage is TRBV19 and J usage is TRBJ2-2; maybe TRBD1 (5 bases). Trimming cost V 5 bases and J 4 bases, with 11 bases left between them. Germline V gene data show CDR1 as LNHDA and CDR2 as SQIVND (reference sequence). This CDR3 has 14 amino acids.

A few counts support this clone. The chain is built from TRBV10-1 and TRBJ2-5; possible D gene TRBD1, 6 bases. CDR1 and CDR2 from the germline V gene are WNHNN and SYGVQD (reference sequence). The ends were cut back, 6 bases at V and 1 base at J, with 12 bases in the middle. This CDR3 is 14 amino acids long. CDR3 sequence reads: CASSHGQPQETQYF. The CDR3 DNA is TGCGCCAGCAGCCACGGACAGCCCCAAGAGACCCAGTACTTC.

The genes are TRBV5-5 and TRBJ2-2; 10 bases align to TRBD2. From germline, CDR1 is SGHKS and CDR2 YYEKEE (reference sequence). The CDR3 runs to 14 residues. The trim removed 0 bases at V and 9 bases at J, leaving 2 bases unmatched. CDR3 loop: CASSLEGLARELFF. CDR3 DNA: TGTGCCAGCAGCTTGGAGGGACTAGCGAGGGAGCTGTTTTTT.

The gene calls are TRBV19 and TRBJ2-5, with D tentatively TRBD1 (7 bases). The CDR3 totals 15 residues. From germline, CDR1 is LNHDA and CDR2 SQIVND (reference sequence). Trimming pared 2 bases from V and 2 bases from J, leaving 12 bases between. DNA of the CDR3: TGTGCCAGTAGTATACAGGGGGACTTTCAAGAGACCCAGTACTTC. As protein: CASSIQGDFQETQYF.

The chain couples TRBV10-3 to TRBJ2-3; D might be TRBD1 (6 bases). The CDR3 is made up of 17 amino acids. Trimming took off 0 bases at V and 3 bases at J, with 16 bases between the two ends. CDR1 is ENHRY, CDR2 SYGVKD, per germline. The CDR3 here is CAISESRGQTLTDTQYF. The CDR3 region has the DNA TGTGCCATCAGTGAGTCTCGAGGACAGACCTTAACAGATACGCAGTATTTT.